What follows describes a single TCR beta chain. The data are from a study of cytomegalovirus exposure and HLA in healthy donors. Per the germline V gene, CDR1 is SGHRS and CDR2 is YFSETQ. The CDR3 has 16 amino acids. Unmatched junction bases numbered 5, after V lost 4 bases and J lost 2 bases. The PCR used 60 Vbeta and 13 Jbeta primers. The data were produced by immunoSEQ multiplex PCR, yet TCRdb's version contains in-frame clones alone and is incomplete. The sample lists about 160,000 clones, about three quarters occurring once. Sequencing was performed on PBMCs. The rearrangement uses TRBV5-1 and TRBJ2-1; 11 nucleotides agree with TRBD1. The sequence was collected from a female donor in good health and CMV-seronegative. For the CDR3, the DNA is TGCGCCAGCAGCATGGGGACAGGGGGGCCCTACAATGAGCAGTTCTTC. This translates into CASSMGTGGPYNEQFF.